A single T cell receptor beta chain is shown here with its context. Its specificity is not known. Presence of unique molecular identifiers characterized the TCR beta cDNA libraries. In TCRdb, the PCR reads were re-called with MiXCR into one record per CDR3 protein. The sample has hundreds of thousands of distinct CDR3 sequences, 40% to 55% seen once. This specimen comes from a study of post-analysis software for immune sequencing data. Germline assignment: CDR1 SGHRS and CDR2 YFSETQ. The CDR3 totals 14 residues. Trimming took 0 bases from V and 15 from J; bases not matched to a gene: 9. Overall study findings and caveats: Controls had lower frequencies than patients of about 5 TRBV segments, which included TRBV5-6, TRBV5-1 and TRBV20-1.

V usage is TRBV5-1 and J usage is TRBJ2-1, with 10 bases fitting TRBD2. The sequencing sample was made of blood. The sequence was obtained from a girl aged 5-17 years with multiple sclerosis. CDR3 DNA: TGCGCCAGCAGCTTGGCTAGCGGGAGAGTGGTTGGGTTCTTC. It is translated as CASSLASGRVVGFF.